This paragraph reports one T cell receptor beta chain. Its antigen is not identified. These data come from a study of Graves' ophthalmopathy and Graves' hyperthyroidism. Whole-study findings and limits: Using 13 signatures, a model distinguished ophthalmopathy from stable hyperthyroidism, reaching about 89% sensitivity and approximately 84% specificity.

Using RNA transcripts, the TCR beta CDR3 regions were amplified. Scientists carried out first-round RT-PCR using HTBI primers and then a second-round multiplex PCR. TCRdb reprocessed the multiplex PCR reads with MiXCR, giving one entry per CDR3 protein. Of 200,000 to 250,000 distinct CDR3 sequences listed, 20% to 25% were seen once; the top ten hold around 40%. CDR1 is MNHEY, CDR2 SMNVEV, per germline (reference sequence). CDR3 size: 13 residues. The V gene lost 2 bases and the J gene lost 6 bases, with 11 bases spanning the gap. The clonotype comes from a woman aged 45-59 years with Graves' ophthalmopathy. The sequenced sample was peripheral blood. The chain combines TRBV27 with TRBJ2-7, with D possibly TRBD2 on 6 matching bases. CDR3 region: CASSLGEALEQYF. CDR3 DNA sequence: TGTGCCAGCAGTTTAGGGGAGGCCCTCGAGCAGTACTTC.